The next 13 T cell receptor beta chains were all read from a single sample in a study of blood T cell repertoires in COVID-19. Sequenced by immunoSEQ multiplex PCR; TCRdb stores in-frame clones only, minus some. The profile shows tens of thousands of clones, more than 75% of them singletons. Sequenced sample: peripheral blood. The receptors were gathered from a man in his 70s with active or convalescent COVID-19.

The chain carries TRBV9 and TRBJ2-1, with 13 nucleotides matching TRBD2. Trimming cost V 4 bases and J 6 bases; bases outside gene matches: 10. Per germline, CDR1 SGDLS and CDR2 YYNGEE. The CDR3 runs to 17 residues. This chain's CDR3 is CASSRTSGRAVSNEQFF. DNA of the CDR3: TGTGCCAGCAGCAGAACTAGCGGGAGGGCCGTGAGCAATGAGCAGTTCTTC.

The chain uses TRBV7-2 and TRBJ1-1; a possible D gene is TRBD1 (5 bases). The V gene's germline CDR1 is SGHTA and CDR2 FQGNSA. The CDR3 is 16 amino acids. V gave up 2 bases and J gave up 1 base, with 14 bases separating them. The chain's CDR3 is CASSLNRGYGNTEAFF. The CDR3 region has the DNA TGTGCCAGCAGCTTAAATAGGGGCTATGGGAACACTGAAGCTTTCTTT. Full variable domain (rest looked up from reference TRBV7-2 and TRBJ1-1): GAGVSQSPSNKVTEKGKDVELRCDPISGHTALYWYRQSLGQGLEFLIYFQGNSAPDKSGLPSDRFSAERTGGSVSTLTIQRTQQEDSAVYLCASSLNRGYGNTEAFFGQGTRLTVV.

The chain couples TRBV28 to TRBJ1-6; 7 nucleotides line up with TRBD1. The germline V gene encodes CDR1 MDHEN and CDR2 SYDVKM. Trimming removed 5 bases from V and 7 bases from J; junction bases left unmatched: 11. The CDR3 is made up of 16 amino acids. The CDR3, as DNA: TGTGCCAGCAGTACCCCACAGGGGAGTGGGAATTCACCCCTCCACTTT. Amino acid sequence: CASSTPQGSGNSPLHF.

The genes are TRBV30 and TRBJ2-7; 7 nucleotides line up with TRBD2. The germline V gene has CDR1 GTSNPN and CDR2 SVGIG (reference sequence). The CDR3 extends over 14 amino acids. Trimming cost V 2 bases and J 6 bases; bases outside gene matches: 10. CDR3 protein: CAWSRRGLVFEQYF. As DNA, the CDR3 is TGTGCCTGGAGTCGGCGGGGGTTGGTTTTCGAGCAGTACTTC.

This clone was found a few times. This chain joins TRBV2 and TRBJ1-5; the D gene is possibly TRBD1 (5 bases). Trimming stripped 6 bases from V and 7 bases from J, with 13 bases between. The CDR3 extends over 13 amino acids. Per the germline V gene, CDR1 is SNHLY and CDR2 is FYNNEI. In DNA form, the CDR3 reads TGTGCCAGCAGAGGAGCAGGGTACCAGCCCCAGCATTTT. Translation gives CASRGAGYQPQHF.

In this sample, this clone turned up a few times. The V gene is TRBV27, the J gene TRBJ2-2; tentatively, D is TRBD2 (7 bases). Germline V gene data show CDR1 as MNHEY and CDR2 as SMNVEV (reference sequence). The CDR3 contains 17 residues. V lost 2 bases to trimming and J lost 4 bases, with 17 bases between them. The CDR3 DNA sequence: TGTGCCAGCAGTTTAAAATTGAAGGCGGGGGCCACCGGGGAGCTGTTTTTT. It yields the protein CASSLKLKAGATGELFF.

V gene TRBV4-2 combines with J gene TRBJ2-3; 12 bases are shared with TRBD2. The CDR3 totals 17 residues. Unmatched junction bases numbered 8, after V lost 4 bases and J lost 3 bases. CDR1 and CDR2 from the germline V gene are LGHNA and YNFKEQ. DNA for the CDR3: TGTGCCAGCAGCCGACCGACCGGGACTAGCGGGACAGATACGCAGTATTTT. It codes for CASSRPTGTSGTDTQYF.

The chain uses TRBV9 and TRBJ1-2; 7 bases are shared with TRBD1. The junction had 6 bases not matched to a gene; V was cut back by 0 bases and J by 4 bases. The CDR3 loop spans 15 amino acids. Germline V gives CDR1 SGDLS, CDR2 YYNGEE. This CDR3 reads CASSVEGTARYGYTF. CDR3 coding DNA: TGTGCCAGCAGCGTAGAGGGGACAGCCCGCTATGGCTACACCTTC.

The CDR3 region is CASSLSGGRVYTEAFF. The CDR3 DNA sequence: TGTGCCAGCAGTTTATCGGGAGGGAGAGTCTACACTGAAGCTTTCTTT. V gene TRBV28 combines with J gene TRBJ1-1, with D unresolved. V shed 1 base and J shed 3 bases, with 15 bases lying between them. The CDR3 loop spans 16 amino acids. Germline loops: CDR1 MDHEN, CDR2 SYDVKM.

The rearrangement joins TRBV11-1 to TRBJ1-2, with TRBD1 matching over 7 bases. The trim removed 5 bases at V and 8 bases at J, leaving 8 bases unmatched. The germline V gene encodes CDR1 SGHAT and CDR2 FQDESV (reference sequence). The CDR3 consists of 13 residues. The CDR3 DNA sequence: TGTGCCAGCAGCCAGGACAGGACGCGAGGCTACACCTTC. The encoded protein is CASSQDRTRGYTF. The variable domain in full, with the rest retrieved from reference TRBV11-1 and TRBJ1-2, is EAEVAQSPRYKITEKSQAVAFWCDPISGHATLYWYRQILGQGPELLVQFQDESVVDDSQLPKDRFSAERLKGVDSTLKIQPAELGDSAMYLCASSQDRTRGYTFGSGTRLTVV.

The chain combines TRBV6-2 or TRBV6-3 with TRBJ1-5; 7 nucleotides agree with TRBD1. Germline V CDR1 and CDR2: MNHEY, SVGEGT. J gave up 2 bases and V 5 bases, and 3 bases lay outside the gene matches. The length of the CDR3 is 14 residues. CDR3 nucleotides: TGTGCCAGCAGTCCCGGGACAGGCAATCAGCCCCAGCATTTT. Protein product: CASSPGTGNQPQHF.

The chain recombines TRBV30 with TRBJ1-5; D is unclear. Trimming pared 1 base from V and 9 bases from J, leaving 10 bases between. The germline gives CDR1 GTSNPN, CDR2 SVGIG (reference sequence). There are 12 residues in the CDR3. The CDR3 region is CAWSDTRGPQHF. The CDR3 coding sequence is TGTGCCTGGAGTGATACTCGGGGGCCCCAGCATTTT. Complete variable domain (other parts from reference TRBV30 and TRBJ1-5): SQTIHQWPATLVQPVGSPLSLECTVEGTSNPNLYWYRQAAGRGLQLLFYSVGIGQISSEVPQNLSASRPQDRQFILSSKKLLLSDSGFYLCAWSDTRGPQHFGDGTRLSIL.

This clone was observed once. This chain uses TRBV24-1 with TRBJ1-5, with a tentative D call TRBD1 (6 bases). Germline V gene data show CDR1 as KGHDR and CDR2 as SFDVKD. The CDR3 extends over 12 amino acids. V was shortened by 3 bases and J by 7 bases, with 6 bases between the two germline ends. The CDR3 DNA reads TGTGCCACCAGTGATACAGGGCAGCCCCAGCATTTT. As protein: CATSDTGQPQHF.